The clone carrying this T cell receptor (beta chain) was observed a few times. What it binds is not known. The sample is drawn from a study of CD8+ T cells in alopecia areata. Background on the study: Treated patients received oral tofacitinib, 5 to 10 mg twice daily.

V lost 1 base, J lost 0 bases, and 7 bases lay in between. The germline CDR1 and CDR2 sequences are SGHTA and FQGNSA. The CDR3 is 15 residues long. Alopecia areata patients had lesional scalp punch biopsies and peripheral blood taken from them. Whole-study findings and limits: Unlike in mice, where it was clearer, TCR sharing across patients was less clear, possibly HLA-related.

The authors extracted RNA and reverse transcribed it into cDNA as the sequencing template. Clones were read by immunoSEQ multiplex PCR, and TCRdb kept only the in-frame ones, dropping some. The repertoire has 140,000 to 150,000 clones, approximately 50% of them found once; the top ten carry 0.95% to 1%. The receptor was isolated from a human donor with alopecia areata. Specimen: CD4+ T cells sorted from blood, collected at week 0. The chain uses TRBV7-2 and TRBJ1-5; D gene ambiguous. The CDR3 is CASSLGRASNQPQHF. Written as DNA, the CDR3 is TGTGCCAGCAGCTTAGGGCGGGCTAGCAATCAGCCCCAGCATTTT. The full variable domain, with the rest looked up from reference TRBV7-2 and TRBJ1-5, is GAGVSQSPSNKVTEKGKDVELRCDPISGHTALYWYRQSLGQGLEFLIYFQGNSAPDKSGLPSDRFSAERTGGSVSTLTIQRTQQEDSAVYLCASSLGRASNQPQHFGDGTRLSIL.